This T cell receptor (beta chain) was documented in a study of blood T cell repertoires in COVID-19. In the source study's methods: Estimation of nucleated cell counts was performed using reference gene primer amplification. Assay: immunoSEQ multiplex PCR; the TCRdb copy retains only in-frame clones and omits some. From that table come the V and J calls and clone size; the DNA was used to work out D and trimming. The data show about 120,000 clones, about 88% seen once. V was pared by 2 bases and J by 7 bases, with 12 bases between. The CDR3 sequence is 12 residues long. Germline V lookup: CDR1 GTSNPN, CDR2 SVGIG (reference sequence).

This TCR was recovered from a woman aged 70-85 years who had recovered from COVID-19. The V gene is TRBV30, the J gene TRBJ2-7; tentative D call: TRBD2 (5 bases). Material: peripheral blood. This CDR3 reads CAWSPWTGEQYF. The CDR3 region has the DNA TGTGCCTGGAGTCCCTGGACGGGGGAGCAGTACTTC.